This paragraph reports one T cell receptor (beta chain). No antigen is known for it. Trimming pared 7 bases from V and 5 bases from J, leaving 14 bases between. The CDR3 extends over 13 amino acids. Germline-derived CDR1 and CDR2 are SNHLY and FYNNEI. This entry is derived from a study of cytomegalovirus exposure and HLA in healthy donors. General study points: Data from an earlier analysis indicated that most TCR beta V segments were productive either about 90% or about 30% of the time. The HLA-A and HLA-B alleles of most subjects were reportedly predicted accurately from TCR beta sequences. Roughly uniform depth of sequencing across donors was assumed in presence/absence analyses.

13 Jbeta primers and 60 Vbeta primers were used for the PCR. TCRdb's copy holds only in-frame clones and misses some; the assay was immunoSEQ multiplex PCR. The sample carries 150,000 to 200,000 clones, around 80% recorded once. The sequence was collected from a woman in her thirties in good health and CMV-seropositive. Sequenced sample: PBMCs. This rearrangement joins TRBV2 to TRBJ2-5, with D unresolved. DNA for the CDR3: TGTGCCAGCACAAGTACACCTGCCGAGACCCAGTACTTC. This translates into CASTSTPAETQYF.